These 21 T cell receptor beta chains originate from one sample sequenced in a study of spatial heterogeneity in lung cancer. Using its own MiXCR run on the 5' RACE reads, TCRdb lists one record per CDR3 protein. This repertoire shows around 87,000 distinct CDR3 sequences, about an eighth found once; its top ten account for roughly 39%. The time point is: sample taken at primary tumor resection. Without sorting, whole RNA was sequenced from tumor, nontumor lung or frozen PBMC. The material was PBMCs, obtained at surgery. Source of these receptors: a male donor with early-stage non-small cell lung cancer.

This clonotype came up many times. This chain joins TRBV30 and TRBJ1-6, with TRBD1 as a possible D gene (5 bases). Germline loops: CDR1 GTSNPN, CDR2 SVGIG (reference sequence). Trimming removed 3 bases at V and 7 bases at J, with 13 bases between. CDR3 length equals 14 residues. The CDR3 DNA is TGTGCCTGGAGCTCCGGGACGGGAAATTCACCCCTCCACTTT. Protein sequence: CAWSSGTGNSPLHF.

CDR3 bases: TGCGCCAGCAGCCCCGGACTAGAAACAGATACGCAGTATTTT. Translation gives CASSPGLETDTQYF. J is TRBJ2-3 and V is TRBV5-1; 7 nucleotides agree with TRBD2. The germline gives CDR1 SGHRS, CDR2 YFSETQ. This CDR3 is 14 amino acids long. V dropped 4 bases and J dropped 3; count of bases not matched to a gene: 5.

This chain joins TRBV5-5 and TRBJ2-5, with D hard to call. The V gene lost 1 base and the J gene lost 3 bases, with 7 bases spanning the gap. The CDR3 is 13 amino acids. Germline V gene lookup returns CDR1 SGHKS and CDR2 YYEKEE (reference sequence). The CDR3 here is CASSLLVKETQYF. The CDR3 DNA reads TGTGCCAGCAGCTTGCTAGTAAAAGAGACCCAGTACTTC.

This clonotype was seen a handful of times. The chain uses TRBV15 and TRBJ2-2; 10 bases line up with TRBD2. The CDR3 loop spans 17 amino acids. Per the germline V gene, CDR1 is LNHNV and CDR2 is YYDKDF (reference sequence). The V gene end was trimmed by 3 bases and the J gene end by 1 base; junction bases not matched to a gene: 5. CDR3 in DNA: TGTGCCACCAGCAGCCCAGGACTAGCGGAGAACACCGGGGAGCTGTTTTTT. Protein: CATSSPGLAENTGELFF.

The rearrangement uses TRBV14 and TRBJ1-2; D remains ambiguous. The CDR3 contains 14 residues. V gave up 4 bases and J gave up 6 bases, with 15 bases separating them. Germline V CDR1 and CDR2: SGHDN, FVKESK. CDR3 sequence (DNA): TGTGCCAGCAGCCCCGGGTGGCTGGGTGATGGCTACACCTTC. It yields the protein CASSPGWLGDGYTF.

The V gene is TRBV27, the J gene TRBJ2-7; unclear D gene. Germline V gene data show CDR1 as MNHEY and CDR2 as SMNVEV (reference sequence). The V end was cut by 3 bases, the J end by 0 bases, with 6 bases between. The CDR3 consists of 13 residues. The CDR3 DNA reads as TGTGCCAGCAGTTTTTCCGCCTCCTACGAGCAGTACTTC. Its translation: CASSFSASYEQYF.

This clonotype was counted a few times. The chain employs TRBV7-2 and TRBJ2-1; 7 nucleotides match TRBD1. The CDR3 is 17 amino acids. Per germline, CDR1 SGHTA and CDR2 FQGNSA. Germline trimming cut 5 bases from V and 0 bases from J; bases unmatched to any gene: 10. CDR3 sequence reads: CASSPFRGLGSYNEQFF. The DNA of the CDR3 is TGTGCCAGCAGCCCCTTTAGGGGGCTGGGCTCCTACAATGAGCAGTTCTTC. The entire variable domain, with the rest obtained from reference TRBV7-2 and TRBJ2-1, is as follows: GAGVSQSPSNKVTEKGKDVELRCDPISGHTALYWYRQSLGQGLEFLIYFQGNSAPDKSGLPSDRFSAERTGGSVSTLTIQRTQQEDSAVYLCASSPFRGLGSYNEQFFGPGTRLTVL.

The DNA of the CDR3 is TGTGCCAGCAGCCGGGACAGCGCGACCGGGGAGCTGTTTTTT. As protein: CASSRDSATGELFF. V is TRBV7-2 and J is TRBJ2-2; 7 bases fit TRBD1. The CDR3 contains 14 residues. Germline CDR1 reads SGHTA; CDR2 reads FQGNSA. The J segment lost 5 bases and the V segment lost 5 bases, leaving 5 bases of the junction unmatched.

This rearrangement joins TRBV24-1 to TRBJ2-3; 10 bases line up with TRBD2. CDR1 and CDR2 from the germline V gene are KGHDR and SFDVKD. This CDR3 has 16 amino acids. J was trimmed by 5 bases and V by 5 bases; bases with no gene match: 9. CDR3 residues: CATSASSGGRRDTQYF. DNA for the CDR3: TGTGCCACCAGTGCTTCTAGCGGGGGTAGAAGAGATACGCAGTATTTT.

This clonotype was seen only a few times. The CDR3 nucleotides are TGTGCCAGCAGCGTACGATCCAGTCCTTCCTACGAGCAGTACTTC. Residues: CASSVRSSPSYEQYF. The chain recombines TRBV9 with TRBJ2-7; no firm D call. Trimming removed 1 base from V and 1 base from J, with 12 bases in between. The length of the CDR3 is 15 residues. Per the germline V gene, CDR1 is SGDLS and CDR2 is YYNGEE.

The chain recombines TRBV11-2 with TRBJ2-1, with D perhaps given as TRBD1 or TRBD2 (6 bases each). V lost 4 bases and J lost 5, with 15 bases in between. The CDR3 covers 15 residues. CDR1 and CDR2 from the germline V gene are SGHAT and FQNNGV. The CDR3 DNA is TGTGCCAGCAGCTCCTACGGGGGCCTCAACAATGAGCAGTTCTTC. It is translated as CASSSYGGLNNEQFF.

This clonotype was seen only a few times. V usage is TRBV19 and J usage is TRBJ2-1; D remains ambiguous. Germline V gene sequence: CDR1 LNHDA, CDR2 SQIVND (reference sequence). V was pared by 1 base and J by 0 bases, with 7 bases between. The CDR3 contains 15 residues. Here the CDR3 DNA reads TGTGCCAGTAGTATAGCAGCCTACTCCTACAATGAGCAGTTCTTC. It specifies CASSIAAYSYNEQFF. The full variable domain, completed using reference TRBV19 and TRBJ2-1, is DGGITQSPKYLFRKEGQNVTLSCEQNLNHDAMYWYRQDPGQGLRLIYYSQIVNDFQKGDIAEGYSVSREKKESFPLTVTSAQKNPTAFYLCASSIAAYSYNEQFFGPGTRLTVL.

This clonotype was observed many times. The chain links TRBV20-1 to TRBJ1-1, with 8 bases aligning to TRBD1. The germline CDR1 and CDR2 sequences are DFQATT and SNEGSKA (reference sequence). The CDR3 loop spans 15 amino acids. J lost 6 bases, V lost 1 base, and 10 bases had no gene match. The chain's CDR3 is CSARVFGQGIPEAFF. For the CDR3, the DNA is TGCAGTGCTAGAGTCTTTGGACAGGGAATACCTGAAGCTTTCTTT.

V usage is TRBV5-1 and J usage is TRBJ1-6; D is ambiguous. The CDR3 consists of 15 residues. The V end was cut by 5 bases, the J end by 9 bases, with 18 bases between. Germline CDR1 reads SGHRS; CDR2 reads YFSETQ. Here the CDR3 DNA reads TGCGCCAGCAGTTACGAATCTTCCAGAGGTTCACCCCTCCACTTT. Translating it yields CASSYESSRGSPLHF.

This rearrangement joins TRBV7-9 to TRBJ2-3; D call uncertain. The CDR3 is 13 amino acids. The ends were cut back, 0 bases at V and 5 bases at J, with 6 bases in the middle. CDR1 SEHNR and CDR2 FQNEAQ come from the germline V gene (reference sequence). This chain's CDR3 is CASSLAFLDTQYF. The CDR3 coding sequence is TGTGCCAGCAGCTTAGCCTTTTTAGATACGCAGTATTTT. The entire variable domain, with the rest obtained from reference TRBV7-9 and TRBJ2-3, is as follows: DTGVSQNPRHKITKRGQNVTFRCDPISEHNRLYWYRQTLGQGPEFLTYFQNEAQLEKSRLLSDRFSAERPKGSFSTLEIQRTEQGDSAMYLCASSLAFLDTQYFGPGTRLTVL.

This clonotype was counted at least ten times. The CDR3: CASSSGTGSLYEQYF. CDR3 coding DNA: TGTGCCAGCAGCTCGGGGACAGGGTCGCTCTACGAGCAGTACTTC. The rearrangement uses TRBV6-5 and TRBJ2-7, with 9 bases matching TRBD1. The V gene end was trimmed by 6 bases and the J gene end by 3 bases; junction bases not matched to a gene: 9. This CDR3 has 15 amino acids. Germline CDR1 reads MNHEY; CDR2 reads SVGAGI.

This sequence joins TRBV6-2 or TRBV6-3 and TRBJ2-1, with 10 nucleotides matching TRBD2. Germline V gives CDR1 MNHEY, CDR2 SVGEGT. The CDR3 runs 19 residues. The V gene end was trimmed by 6 bases and the J gene end by 8 bases; junction bases not matched to a gene: 22. CDR3 bases: TGTGCCAGCAGGGAGGGGGCTAGCGGGAGTTTGGGATATTCGGATGAGCAGTTCTTC. It encodes CASREGASGSLGYSDEQFF.

This clonotype appeared many times. V and J are TRBV20-1 and TRBJ1-1; the D gene is possibly TRBD1 (5 bases). Germline V gene data show CDR1 as DFQATT and CDR2 as SNEGSKA (reference sequence). Trimming removed 2 bases from V and 5 bases from J, with 18 bases in between. This CDR3 has 15 residues. The DNA for the CDR3 is TGCAGTGCTAGAACCGGGACGTTCCTCGGGACTGAAGCTTTCTTT. Encoded protein: CSARTGTFLGTEAFF.

This clonotype has at least ten counts. This sequence joins TRBV5-1 and TRBJ2-7, with D possibly being TRBD1 (6 bases). Germline-derived CDR1 and CDR2 are SGHRS and YFSETQ. The CDR3 loop spans 14 amino acids. V was shortened by 0 bases and J by 2 bases, with 9 bases between the two germline ends. CDR3 residues: CASSLGQVPYEQYF. CDR3 in DNA: TGCGCCAGCAGCTTGGGACAGGTGCCCTACGAGCAGTACTTC.

This clonotype was picked up many times. This chain joins TRBV9 and TRBJ2-1; unclear D gene. Germline CDR1 is SGDLS and CDR2 is YYNGEE. Trimming took off 4 bases at V and 8 bases at J, with 10 bases between the two ends. The CDR3 spans 12 residues. CDR3 loop: CASSWQDDEQFF. CDR3 nucleotide sequence: TGTGCCAGCAGCTGGCAGGACGATGAGCAGTTCTTC.

This clonotype was found many times. The V call is TRBV2, the J call TRBJ2-7; D gene uncertain. The CDR3 is 11 residues long. V gave up 7 bases and J gave up 2 bases, with 6 bases separating them. Germline CDR1 and CDR2: SNHLY and FYNNEI. CDR3 coding DNA: TGTGCCAGCAAAAGGGCCTACGAGCAGTACTTC. It translates to CASKRAYEQYF.